A single sample is the source of the 20 T cell receptor beta chains below, sequenced in a study of shared clonotypes between healthy human individuals. The protocol was immunoSEQ multiplex PCR, while the TCRdb copy is restricted to in-frame clones and leaves out a portion. Here the sample spans roughly 2.4 million clones, approximately 96% being singletons. The material sequenced was naive CD4+ T cells sorted from blood. Noted subset: CD45RA+ positively selected. These receptors originate from a man aged 18 to 29 in good health.

This rearrangement joins TRBV19 to TRBJ1-2; D is unclear. Germline loops: CDR1 LNHDA, CDR2 SQIVND (reference sequence). V lost 6 bases to trimming and J lost 0 bases, with 5 bases between them. CDR3 length equals 12 residues. The CDR3 DNA reads as TGTGCCAGTAGCCTCCCTAACTATGGCTACACCTTC. It codes for CASSLPNYGYTF.

V is TRBV6-1 and J is TRBJ1-2, with a possible D match to TRBD1 (6 bases). The CDR3 runs to 16 residues. The germline CDR1 and CDR2 sequences are MNHNS and SASEGT. V lost 2 bases to trimming and J lost 5 bases, with 18 bases between them. The CDR3 loop reads CASSELVRGAIYGYTF. In DNA form, the CDR3 reads TGTGCCAGCAGTGAATTAGTCAGGGGCGCCATATATGGCTACACCTTC.

A note on this clone: The sample has other DNA sequences that encode this CDR3 too. The chain couples TRBV5-4 to TRBJ1-2; 9 positions match TRBD1. CDR1 SGHNT and CDR2 YYREEE come from the germline V gene (reference sequence). This CDR3 has 14 residues. V lost 4 bases and J lost 4; bases outside the gene matches: 5. This CDR3 reads CASSLPGQGYGYTF. The CDR3 DNA reads TGTGCCAGCAGCCTTCCGGGACAGGGCTATGGCTACACCTTC.

On this clone: At one of its ends the junction is not consistent with the germline gene, which may arise from a read error. The chain combines TRBV5-1 with TRBJ2-7; 7 nucleotides line up with TRBD2. Germline V gives CDR1 SGHRS, CDR2 YFSETQ. CDR3 length: 16 amino acids. In nucleotides, the CDR3 is TGTGCCAGCAGCTTGGGGAGGGACTGGACCTCCTACGAGCAGTACTTC. It codes for CASSLGRDWTSYEQYF. Full variable domain (rest looked up from reference TRBV5-1 and TRBJ2-7): KAGVTQTPRYLIKTRGQQVTLSCSPISGHRSVSWYQQTPGQGLQFLFEYFSETQRNKGNFPGRFSGRQFSNSRSEMNVSTLELGDSALYLCASSLGRDWTSYEQYFGPGTRLTVT.

The rearrangement links TRBV4-3 to TRBJ1-1, with unresolved D. This CDR3 comprises 13 residues. Germline V gene lookup returns CDR1 LGHNA and CDR2 YSLEER. V lost 1 base to trimming and J lost 1 base, with 4 bases between them. The CDR3 reads CASSQAWNTEAFF. CDR3 sequence (DNA): TGCGCCAGCAGCCAAGCGTGGAACACTGAAGCTTTCTTT.

This clone was found a few times. The chain is built from TRBV18 and TRBJ1-5, with D uncertain. V lost 2 bases, J lost 0 bases, and 5 bases lay in between. CDR3 size: 14 residues. CDR1 is KGHSH and CDR2 is LQKENI in the germline V gene. The CDR3 sequence is CASSPNYSNQPQHF. In nucleotides, the CDR3 is TGTGCCAGCTCACCAAACTATAGCAATCAGCCCCAGCATTTT. Full variable domain (remainder filled in from reference TRBV18 and TRBJ1-5): NAGVMQNPRHLVRRRGQEARLRCSPMKGHSHVYWYRQLPEEGLKFMVYLQKENIIDESGMPKERFSAEFPKEGPSILRIQQVVRGDSAAYFCASSPNYSNQPQHFGDGTRLSIL.

This clone appeared a single time. The chain employs TRBV5-4 and TRBJ2-1; perhaps D is TRBD1 or TRBD2 (5 bases each). Germline CDR1 and CDR2: SGHNT and YYREEE (reference sequence). The CDR3 is 15 amino acids. Trimming shortened V by 3 bases and J by 10 bases, and 20 bases separated the two germline ends. This chain's CDR3 is CASSYRDGGFREQFF. The CDR3 DNA sequence: TGTGCCAGCAGCTACCGGGACGGAGGTTTTAGGGAGCAGTTCTTC.

The V call is TRBV19, the J call TRBJ1-2; D gene unclear. Looked up from germline, CDR1 is LNHDA and CDR2 is SQIVND (reference sequence). CDR3 length: 13 amino acids. V gave up 6 bases and J gave up 0 bases, with 8 bases separating them. Written as DNA, the CDR3 is TGTGCCAGTAGGCACGAAGCTAACTATGGCTACACCTTC. It translates to CASRHEANYGYTF. Filled out from reference TRBV19 and TRBJ1-2, the complete variable domain reads DGGITQSPKYLFRKEGQNVTLSCEQNLNHDAMYWYRQDPGQGLRLIYYSQIVNDFQKGDIAEGYSVSREKKESFPLTVTSAQKNPTAFYLCASRHEANYGYTFGSGTRLTVV.

The CDR3 is CAAHRLSGTLSPQHF. The CDR3 DNA is TGTGCCGCCCACCGCCTCTCGGGTACCCTTTCGCCCCAGCATTTT. This chain joins TRBV6-1 and TRBJ1-5; unclear D gene. Deletions cut 11 bases from V and 9 bases from J, with 26 bases between. Germline CDR1 and CDR2: MNHNS and SASEGT. The CDR3 covers 15 residues.

To note about this clone: The same CDR3 arises from other DNA sequences in this sample as well. V is TRBV18 and J is TRBJ2-7; D call uncertain. Germline V gene lookup returns CDR1 KGHSH and CDR2 LQKENI. The CDR3 runs to 14 residues. The V end was cut by 2 bases, the J end by 0 bases, with 8 bases between. CDR3 DNA: TGTGCCAGCTCACCAGGCCTAAGCTCCTACGAGCAGTACTTC. It specifies CASSPGLSSYEQYF.

The rearrangement links TRBV19 to TRBJ1-1; 8 bases match TRBD1. Trimming cost V 7 bases and J 0 bases; bases outside gene matches: 4. The CDR3 contains 14 residues. Germline V gene sequence: CDR1 LNHDA, CDR2 SQIVND (reference sequence). The CDR3 region has the DNA TGTGCCAGTACTGACAGGGGAATGAACACTGAAGCTTTCTTT. It yields the protein CASTDRGMNTEAFF.

This chain links TRBV27 with TRBJ2-2, with 10 nucleotides matching TRBD1. J lost 9 bases, V lost 10 bases, and 17 bases had no gene match. This CDR3 region has 16 residues. Germline V lookup: CDR1 MNHEY, CDR2 SMNVEV (reference sequence). Here the CDR3 reads CAIADLYGTGDRELFF. DNA for the CDR3: TGTGCCATCGCGGACCTCTACGGGACAGGGGACCGGGAGCTGTTTTTT.

Only one count was recorded for this clone. The chain couples TRBV11-2 to TRBJ1-1; D is unclear. Germline lookup yields CDR1 SGHAT and CDR2 FQNNGV. The V end was cut by 2 bases, the J end by 1 base, with 8 bases between. This CDR3 spans 14 amino acids. CDR3 nucleotide sequence: TGTGCCAGCAGCTTAACCCAATCGAACACTGAAGCTTTCTTT. Residues: CASSLTQSNTEAFF.

The chain recombines TRBV4-3 with TRBJ2-4; 7 bases are a match to TRBD2. The CDR3 loop spans 16 amino acids. Germline CDR1 is LGHNA and CDR2 is YSLEER. The V and J ends lost 1 base and 4 bases, in that order; junction bases with no gene match: 7. CDR3: CASSQVGRRGKNIQYF. The CDR3 bases are TGCGCCAGCAGCCAAGTGGGAAGGCGGGGGAAAAACATTCAGTACTTC.

This chain joins TRBV30 and TRBJ2-1, with 9 nucleotides matching TRBD2. The germline V gene encodes CDR1 GTSNPN and CDR2 SVGIG (reference sequence). CDR3 length: 14 amino acids. The junction had 4 bases not matched to a gene; V was cut back by 1 base and J by 6 bases. In nucleotides, the CDR3 is TGTGCCTGGAGTGAGGGGACTAGCCCCAATGAGCAGTTCTTC. Translating it yields CAWSEGTSPNEQFF.

The gene calls are TRBV6-1 and TRBJ2-5; 8 nucleotides match TRBD1. J gave up 4 bases and V 2 bases, and 3 bases lay outside the gene matches. The CDR3 consists of 14 residues. Germline lookup yields CDR1 MNHNS and CDR2 SASEGT. CDR3 nucleotide sequence: TGTGCCAGCAGTGAACAGGGGGCAAGAGAGACCCAGTACTTC. Residues: CASSEQGARETQYF.

Comments on this clone: Other DNA variants within this sample encode the same CDR3. V usage is TRBV5-4 and J usage is TRBJ2-5; no clear D. CDR3 length: 13 residues. The germline V gene has CDR1 SGHNT and CDR2 YYREEE (reference sequence). Trimming cost V 0 bases and J 5 bases, with 8 bases left between them. The CDR3 DNA sequence: TGTGCCAGCAGCTTGGCTGGGCGGGAGACCCAGTACTTC. Translating it yields CASSLAGRETQYF.

This clone came up once. This chain joins TRBV30 and TRBJ2-4; TRBD1 or TRBD2 may be the D gene (5 bases each). Trimming shortened V by 5 bases and J by 9 bases, and 23 bases separated the two germline ends. The germline V gene has CDR1 GTSNPN and CDR2 SVGIG (reference sequence). The CDR3 loop spans 15 amino acids. CDR3 sequence (DNA): TGTGCCTGGGCCCAGGGACCTCAGAAAGGTGCCATTCAGTACTTC. This translates into CAWAQGPQKGAIQYF.

The chain uses TRBV5-8 and TRBJ1-1; no clear D gene. The V and J ends lost 4 bases and 0 bases respectively, with 10 bases between them. The germline CDR1 and CDR2 sequences are SGHTS and YDEGEE. This CDR3 is built from 14 residues. The chain's CDR3 is CASSPGLMNTEAFF. In nucleotides, the CDR3 is TGTGCCAGCAGCCCCGGACTCATGAACACTGAAGCTTTCTTT.

This clone was found a few times. This same CDR3 is encoded by further DNA sequences in the sample. The chain recombines TRBV18 with TRBJ2-7; TRBD2 matches at 8 bases. Germline V gene lookup returns CDR1 KGHSH and CDR2 LQKENI. Trimming at V came to 0 bases and at J to 0 bases, leaving 1 base not matched to a gene. CDR3 length: 15 residues. CDR3 residues: CASSPPSGSSYEQYF. CDR3 DNA: TGTGCCAGCTCACCACCCAGCGGGAGCTCCTACGAGCAGTACTTC.